Below are 21 T cell receptor beta chains sequenced from a single sample in a study of blood T cells in healthy people across ages. Primers used in a second PCR of about 7 to 12 cycles were a sample-barcoded 5' primer and a J-beta primer mix. TCRdb reprocessed the 5' RACE reads via MiXCR and lists one record per CDR3 protein. Here the sample spans about 1.6 million distinct CDR3 sequences, around 35% being singletons. Sequencing was done on a sample of blood. These TCRs come from a young woman in good health.

The sample holds many counts of this clonotype. The chain carries TRBV7-7 and TRBJ2-5; D is perhaps TRBD1 (5 bases). The germline V gene encodes CDR1 SSHAT and CDR2 FNYEAQ (reference sequence). Trimming removed 1 base from V and 3 bases from J, with 6 bases in between. CDR3 length: 13 residues. The CDR3 DNA reads TGTGCCAGCAGCTTAGACAGGAAAGAGACCCAGTACTTC. Translating gives CASSLDRKETQYF.

The chain combines TRBV6-6 with TRBJ2-1; 8 bases fit TRBD2. J gave up 10 bases and V 5 bases, and 10 bases lay outside the gene matches. CDR3 length: 14 residues. Germline CDR1 is MNHNY and CDR2 is SVGAGI (reference sequence). The CDR3, as DNA: TGTGCCAGCAGTCCCCCGCGGGAGGTTGAGGAGCAGTTCTTC. Its translation is CASSPPREVEEQFF.

The CDR3 DNA follows: TGTGCCAGCAGTGAGTTGGATAGCGGGGGCTACGAGCAGTACTTC. Its protein product is CASSELDSGGYEQYF. The gene calls are TRBV6-1 and TRBJ2-7; 9 positions match TRBD2. Germline V gene sequence: CDR1 MNHNS, CDR2 SASEGT. J gave up 3 bases and V 3 bases, and 6 bases lay outside the gene matches. This CDR3 has 15 residues.

This clonotype was seen many times. This chain connects TRBV29-1 to TRBJ1-2; D is possibly TRBD1 (6 bases). V was trimmed by 7 bases and J by 2 bases, leaving 14 bases between them. Germline values: CDR1 SQVTM, CDR2 ANQGSEA. This CDR3 contains 13 residues. The CDR3: CSAITTGNYGYTF. The CDR3 DNA sequence: TGCAGCGCTATAACCACAGGGAACTATGGCTACACCTTC. Using reference TRBV29-1 and TRBJ1-2 for the parts outside the CDR3, the full variable domain is SAVISQKPSRDICQRGTSLTIQCQVDSQVTMMFWYRQQPGQSLTLIATANQGSEATYESGFVIDKFPISRPNLTFSTLTVSNMSPEDSSIYLCSAITTGNYGYTFGSGTRLTVV.

The rearrangement uses TRBV10-3 and TRBJ1-1; D gene unclear. This CDR3 is 15 amino acids long. The germline gives CDR1 ENHRY, CDR2 SYGVKD. V lost 3 bases and J lost 1, with 12 bases in between. This CDR3 reads CAISEIPAPNTEAFF. The CDR3 nucleotides are TGTGCCATCAGTGAAATCCCAGCTCCGAACACTGAAGCTTTCTTT.

CDR3 in amino acids: CASGGPGEGETQYF. CDR3 DNA: TGTGCTAGTGGTGGTCCCGGTGAAGGGGAGACCCAGTACTTC. This rearrangement joins TRBV12-5 to TRBJ2-7; D ambiguous. Judging by the DNA end, TRBJ2-5 fits better; the J call may be wrong. The CDR3 is made up of 14 amino acids. Germline CDR1 and CDR2: LGHNT and FRNRAP.

A few counts support this clonotype. The chain recombines TRBV20-1 with TRBJ2-5; 8 bases agree with TRBD2. This CDR3 comprises 17 residues. Germline CDR1 and CDR2: DFQATT and SNEGSKA (reference sequence). V shed 0 bases, J shed 3 bases, and the junction held 12 bases outside the gene matches. The CDR3 nucleotides read TGCAGTGCTAGAGATCTTTCGACTAGCGTGAAGGAAGAGACCCAGTACTTC. It codes for CSARDLSTSVKEETQYF.

This sequence joins TRBV28 and TRBJ2-1; TRBD1 aligns across 9 bases. Germline CDR1 reads MDHEN; CDR2 reads SYDVKM. J was trimmed by 7 bases and V by 5 bases; bases with no gene match: 6. There are 14 residues in the CDR3. DNA for the CDR3: TGTGCCAGCAGTAACTACAGGGGGCAGAATGAGCAGTTCTTC. It yields the protein CASSNYRGQNEQFF.

As for this clonotype: An end of the junction does not agree with germline; a read error may underlie this. The V and J genes are TRBV6-2 or TRBV6-3 and TRBJ2-5; D may be TRBD2 (7 bases). The CDR3 runs 15 residues. Germline assignment: CDR1 MNHEY and CDR2 SVGEGT. CDR3 in DNA: TGTGCCACTCACCAACTAGTGGGGGGGCAAGAGGCCCAGTACTTC. This translates into CATHQLVGGQEAQYF.

In its sample, this clonotype was seen a few times. The chain is built from TRBV4-1 and TRBJ2-1, with D unclear. The CDR3 extends over 17 amino acids. The germline gives CDR1 MGHRA, CDR2 YSYEKL. Trimming cost V 1 base and J 3 bases, with 16 bases left between them. The CDR3 DNA is TGCGCCAGCAGCCAAGTTCCCACCGGAGATTTCTACAATGAGCAGTTCTTC. Its translation: CASSQVPTGDFYNEQFF.

In this sample, this clonotype turned up a few times. The J gene is TRBJ2-7, the V gene TRBV6-1; D is unclear. The CDR3 is 14 residues long. V lost 1 base to trimming and J lost 2 bases, with 9 bases between them. Germline V gives CDR1 MNHNS, CDR2 SASEGT. The CDR3 region is CASSEGSVPYEQYF. The CDR3 bases are TGTGCCAGCAGTGAAGGATCAGTTCCCTACGAGCAGTACTTC.

The chain joins TRBV10-2 to TRBJ1-5; unclear D gene. CDR3 size: 15 residues. Per the germline V gene, CDR1 is WSHSY and CDR2 is SAAADI. Trimming shortened V by 5 bases and J by 5 bases, and 16 bases separated the two germline ends. CDR3 DNA: TGCGCCAGCAGTAGGACGGGGTTGGTTGATCAGCCCCAGCATTTT. Its protein is CASSRTGLVDQPQHF.

In this sample, this clonotype turned up a few times. The chain employs TRBV5-1 and TRBJ1-1; 8 nucleotides agree with TRBD1. J lost 5 bases, V lost 4 bases, and 7 bases had no gene match. Germline V gene sequence: CDR1 SGHRS, CDR2 YFSETQ. The length of the CDR3 is 14 residues. CDR3 nucleotides: TGCGCCAGCAGCAACCAGGGGGCGCGGACTGAAGCTTTCTTT. Translated, it gives CASSNQGARTEAFF.

For this clonotype: A much larger clone is a single base away; this may be a read error. The rearrangement uses TRBV27 and TRBJ2-3; D is uncertain. The CDR3 contains 13 residues. Trimming removed 3 bases at V and 2 bases at J, with 6 bases between. Germline assignment: CDR1 MNHEY and CDR2 SMNVEV (reference sequence). CDR3 DNA sequence: TGTGCCAGCAGTTTTCCCTACACAGATACGCAGTATTTT. It translates to CASSFPYTDTQYF.

On this clonotype: A read error may produce the germline difference seen at one junction end. V usage is TRBV4-1 and J usage is TRBJ1-2, with 8 bases that match TRBD1. Germline V gives CDR1 MGHRA, CDR2 YSYEKL. There are 14 residues in the CDR3. The CDR3 DNA is TGCGCCAGCAGCCAAGCTCGACAGGGGTATGACTACACCTTC. The encoded protein is CASSQARQGYDYTF.

This clonotype was detected ten times or more. V usage is TRBV7-9 and J usage is TRBJ2-7; D remains unclear. Trimming stripped 1 base from V and 6 bases from J, with 7 bases between. Germline V CDR1 and CDR2: SEHNR, FQNEAQ (reference sequence). The CDR3 contains 12 residues. The CDR3 DNA follows: TGTGCCAGCAGCTTAGGGTCTGGCGAGCAGTACTTC. Its translation is CASSLGSGEQYF.

This clonotype has only one observation. The V gene is TRBV9, the J gene TRBJ2-2, with no clear D. With 0 bases removed from V and 0 bases from J, the gap between germline ends came to 9 bases. This CDR3 region has 16 residues. From germline, CDR1 is SGDLS and CDR2 YYNGEE. In nucleotides, the CDR3 is TGTGCCAGCAGCGTAGGTTTTGATCCGAACACCGGGGAGCTGTTTTTT. It encodes CASSVGFDPNTGELFF.

In this sample, this clonotype turned up many times. At one end, the junction sequence differs from germline, possibly due to a read error. The rearrangement uses TRBV3-1 and TRBJ1-2; D might be TRBD1 (5 bases). CDR1 and CDR2 (germline): LGHDT, YNNKEL (reference sequence). This CDR3 is built from 13 residues. CDR3 residues: CASSQGTVYGYTF. In DNA, the CDR3 is TGCGCCAGCAGCCAAGGGACGGTCTATGGCTACACCTTC.

The CDR3 DNA reads TGTGCCAGCAGCTTAGTAGTGGGTTGGCTGTTTTTT. Protein product: CASSLVVGWLFF. The chain employs TRBV7-9 and TRBJ1-4, with unresolved D. V was clipped by 1 base and J by 14 bases, with 11 bases between them. Germline values: CDR1 SEHNR, CDR2 FQNEAQ (reference sequence). This CDR3 is built from 12 residues.

The chain combines TRBV2 with TRBJ2-3; a possible D gene is TRBD2 (5 bases). Germline V gives CDR1 SNHLY, CDR2 FYNNEI. Trimming cost V 8 bases and J 0 bases, with 15 bases left between them. The CDR3 covers 15 residues. CDR3 DNA: TGTGCCAGCCACCCCGGCGGGTTTAGCACAGATACGCAGTATTTT. Its protein product is CASHPGGFSTDTQYF.

This clonotype has ten or more counts. The chain has TRBV15 and TRBJ2-6; TRBD2 is a possible D gene (6 bases). Germline CDR1 LNHNV, CDR2 YYDKDF (reference sequence). The CDR3 sequence is 15 residues long. Trimming stripped 1 base from V and 2 bases from J, with 6 bases between. The CDR3 DNA reads as TGTGCCACCAGCAGAGCGGGAGCTGGGGCCAACGTCCTGACTTTC. It encodes CATSRAGAGANVLTF.